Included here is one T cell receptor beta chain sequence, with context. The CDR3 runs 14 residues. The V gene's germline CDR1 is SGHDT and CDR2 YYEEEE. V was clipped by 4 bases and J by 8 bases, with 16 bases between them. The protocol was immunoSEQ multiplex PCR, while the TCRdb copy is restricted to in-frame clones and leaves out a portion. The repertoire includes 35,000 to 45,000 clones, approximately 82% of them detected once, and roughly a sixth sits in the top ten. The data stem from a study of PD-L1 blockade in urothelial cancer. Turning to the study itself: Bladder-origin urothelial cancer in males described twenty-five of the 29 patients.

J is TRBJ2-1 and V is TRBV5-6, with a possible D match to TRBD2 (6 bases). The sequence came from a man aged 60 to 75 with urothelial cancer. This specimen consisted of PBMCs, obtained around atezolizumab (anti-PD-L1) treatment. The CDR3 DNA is TGTGCCAGCAGCGCGAGACTAGTGAATCATGAGCAGTTCTTC. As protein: CASSARLVNHEQFF.